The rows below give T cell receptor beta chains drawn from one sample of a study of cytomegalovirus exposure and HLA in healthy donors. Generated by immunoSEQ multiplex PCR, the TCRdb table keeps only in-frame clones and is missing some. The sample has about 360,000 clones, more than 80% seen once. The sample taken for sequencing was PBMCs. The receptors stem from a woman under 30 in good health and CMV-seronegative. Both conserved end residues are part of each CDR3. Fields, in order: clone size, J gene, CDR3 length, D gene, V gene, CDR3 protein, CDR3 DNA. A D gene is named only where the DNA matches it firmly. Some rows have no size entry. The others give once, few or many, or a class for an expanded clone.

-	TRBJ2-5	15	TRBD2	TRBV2	CASGISGAPQETQYF	TGTGCCAGCGGTATAAGCGGGGCACCTCAAGAGACCCAGTACTTC
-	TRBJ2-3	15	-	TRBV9	CASSVAPGGTDTQYF	TGTGCCAGCAGCGTAGCCCCGGGGGGCACAGATACGCAGTATTTT
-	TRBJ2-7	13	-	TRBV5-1	CASSLVFGWEQYF	TGCGCCAGCAGCTTGGTTTTCGGGTGGGAGCAGTACTTC
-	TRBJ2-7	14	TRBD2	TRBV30	CAWRGSSGDYEQYF	TGTGCCTGGAGAGGCTCTAGCGGGGACTACGAGCAGTACTTC
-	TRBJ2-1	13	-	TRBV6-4	CASSDTPNNEQFF	TGTGCCAGCAGTGACACACCAAACAATGAGCAGTTCTTC
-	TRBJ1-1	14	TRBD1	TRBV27	CASRITGAGTEAFF	TGTGCCAGCAGGATCACAGGGGCTGGCACTGAAGCTTTCTTT
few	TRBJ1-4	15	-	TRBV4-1	CASSQVWATNEKLFF	TGCGCCAGCAGCCAAGTTTGGGCCACTAATGAAAAACTGTTTTTT
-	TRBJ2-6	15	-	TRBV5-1	CASSLGASGANVLTF	TGCGCCAGCAGCTTAGGGGCCTCTGGGGCCAACGTCCTGACTTTC
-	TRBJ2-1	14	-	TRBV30	CASSGTPNYNEQFF	TGTGCCTCATCCGGGACTCCCAACTACAATGAGCAGTTCTTC
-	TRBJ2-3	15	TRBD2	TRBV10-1	CASSETGGWSDTQYF	TGCGCCAGCAGTGAAACGGGAGGATGGTCAGATACGCAGTATTTT